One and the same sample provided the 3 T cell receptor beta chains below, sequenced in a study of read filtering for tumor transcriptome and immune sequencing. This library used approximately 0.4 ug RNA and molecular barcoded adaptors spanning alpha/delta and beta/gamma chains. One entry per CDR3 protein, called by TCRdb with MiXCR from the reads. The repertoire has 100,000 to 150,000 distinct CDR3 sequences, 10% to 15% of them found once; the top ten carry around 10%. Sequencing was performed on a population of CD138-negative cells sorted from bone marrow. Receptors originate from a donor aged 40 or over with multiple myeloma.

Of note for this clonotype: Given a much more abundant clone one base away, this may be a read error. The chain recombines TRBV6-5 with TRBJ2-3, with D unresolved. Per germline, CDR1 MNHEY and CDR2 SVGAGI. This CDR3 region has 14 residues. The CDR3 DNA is TGTTCCAGCAGTTATCGGGTTAGCACAGATACGCAGTATTTT. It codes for CSSSYRVSTDTQYF.

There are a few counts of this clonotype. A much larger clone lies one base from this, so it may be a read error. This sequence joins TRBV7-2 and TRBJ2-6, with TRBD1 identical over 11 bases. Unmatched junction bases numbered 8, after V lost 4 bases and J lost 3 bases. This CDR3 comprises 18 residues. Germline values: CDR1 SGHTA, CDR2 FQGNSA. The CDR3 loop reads CASSSPGQGVGGANVLTF. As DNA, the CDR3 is TGTGCCAGCAGCTCCCCGGGACAGGGGGTGGGTGGGGCCAACGTCCTGACTTTC. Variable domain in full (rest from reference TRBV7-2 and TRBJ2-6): GAGVSQSPSNKVTEKGKDVELRCDPISGHTALYWYRQSLGQGLEFLIYFQGNSAPDKSGLPSDRFSAERTGGSVSTLTIQRTQQEDSAVYLCASSSPGQGVGGANVLTFGAGSRLTVL.

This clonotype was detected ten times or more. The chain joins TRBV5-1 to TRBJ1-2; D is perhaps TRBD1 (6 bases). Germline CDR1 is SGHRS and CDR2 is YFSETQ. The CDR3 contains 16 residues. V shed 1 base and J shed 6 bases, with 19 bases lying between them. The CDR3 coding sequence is TGCGCCAGCAGCTTGCTGAGAAGGACAGATGGTAATGGCTACACCTTC. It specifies CASSLLRRTDGNGYTF.